One T cell receptor (beta chain) is described in this entry. No antigen is known for it. It has no much larger one-base neighbor in the sample; base qualities were not kept. The sample belongs to a study of T cell responses to AZD1222 COVID-19 vaccine (dated by TCRdb to the early 2020s). Background for the entire study: TCR sequencing covered 233 trial participants: nearly 210 given two doses of AZD1222 and about 26 given two doses of MenACWY control vaccine. Enrollment into the trials was organized by age into subgroups of 18-55, 56-69 and 70-plus years, and those subgroups contained about 160, 30 and 59 TCR-sequenced participants, respectively.

General study outcomes and caveats: Conclusions about previously exposed vaccinees are limited, since just a handful of AZD1222 recipients were seropositive for SARS-CoV-2 at baseline. The 56-69-year group was small, and its depth increase did not reach significance, likely because of low power. Participants were mostly white British, with more females than males. The authors suggested clonal diversity may have been underestimated. Because no day 14 peak-response samples were available, the repertoires could be characterized only after the peak T cell response. Reportedly, almost half of the unique spike-specific TCRs recognized epitopes lying outside the regions that are mutated in the B.1.351 and B.1.1.7 variants. CD4 TCRs associated with the vaccine covered the entire spike protein, and the dominant responses were in regions 160-218 and 743-854. After two AZD1222 doses, both the breadth and the depth of spike-specific TCRs were significantly higher than at day 0 and than in MenACWY recipients.

The sample's time point label is to be understood as: about 28 days (+/-7) after the second vaccine dose. Because spike-specific TCR depth and breadth did not differ between the two schedules, AZD1222 recipients who got a second dose at roughly 4 weeks were pooled with those who got a second dose at roughly 12 weeks. Vaccinee samples were obtained from the UK trials COV001 and COV002, which included a single-blind randomized controlled phase 2/3 trial of AZD1222 (ChAdOx1 nCoV-19) in healthy adults. For TCRbeta chain sequencing, PBMC samples from trial participants were taken at day 0 and at day 28 after the second dose. The CDR3 regions of human TCRbeta chains were subjected to immunosequencing. Per the authors' processing: TCRs in the repertoires were compared against a reference library of SARS-CoV-2-specific TCRs that had been generated with the MIRA antigen-specificity platform. Breadth meant the fraction of unique TCRs that were SARS-CoV-2-associated, whereas depth meant the fraction of total T cells that were SARS-CoV-2-associated. Using the MIRA data, every spike-specific TCR was mapped to the spike region that the TCR reacted to and assigned to either a CD4 or a CD8 class. Log10-transformed breadth and depth values were compared by one-way ANOVA with Sidak's multiple comparisons tests. Drawn from immuneACCESS, this table holds only the in-frame rearrangements with V and J called that TCRdb kept. Clones are partly lost; checked studies trace under half to an unresolved V gene and leave the rest unexplained. The V and J calls and the clone size are those of that table, but D and trimming were determined from the DNA. This sample is represented by fewer than 150,000 clones; about 89% of them were singletons. The top ten clones comprise approximately 7.1% of the sample.

V and J lose 10 bases and 4 bases, and a span of 13 bases separates them. The cysteine opens and the phenylalanine closes a CDR3 of 13 amino acids. The retained sequence is limited to the CDR3, 39 bases, with the frame set at the first base. CDR1 and CDR2 were assigned from the germline V gene (reference sequence) as SEHNR and FQNEAQ. The sequence was collected from an adult who received the AZD1222 COVID-19 vaccine. The starting material was peripheral blood, obtained 28 days after the second AZD1222 dose. The chain is assembled from TRBV7-9 and TRBJ2-2; the D assignment is uncertain and may be TRBD1 or TRBD2, with 5 bases supporting each. The CDR3 protein: CAMGRAFTGELFF. At the DNA level, the sequence is TGTGCCATGGGACGGGCTTTCACCGGGGAGCTGTTTTTT.